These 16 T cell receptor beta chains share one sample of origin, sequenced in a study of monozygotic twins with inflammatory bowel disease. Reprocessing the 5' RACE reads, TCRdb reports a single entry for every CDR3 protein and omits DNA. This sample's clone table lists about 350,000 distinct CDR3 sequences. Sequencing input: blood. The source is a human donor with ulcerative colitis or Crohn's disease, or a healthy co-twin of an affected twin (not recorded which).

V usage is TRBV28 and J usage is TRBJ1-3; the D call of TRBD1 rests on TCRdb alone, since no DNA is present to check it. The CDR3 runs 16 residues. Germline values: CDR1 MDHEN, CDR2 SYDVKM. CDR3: CASSLVKRTGGNTIYF.

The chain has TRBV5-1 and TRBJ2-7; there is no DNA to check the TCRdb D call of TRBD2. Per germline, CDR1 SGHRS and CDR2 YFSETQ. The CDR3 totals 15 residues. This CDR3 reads CASSLVLAESYEQYF.

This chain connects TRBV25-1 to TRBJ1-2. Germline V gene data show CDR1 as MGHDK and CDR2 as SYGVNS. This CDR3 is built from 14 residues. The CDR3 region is CASSSLRSSDGYTF.

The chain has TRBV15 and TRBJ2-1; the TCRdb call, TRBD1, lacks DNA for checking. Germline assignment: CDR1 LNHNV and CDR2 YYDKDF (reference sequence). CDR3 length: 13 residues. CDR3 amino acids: CAVGGQGGNEQFF.

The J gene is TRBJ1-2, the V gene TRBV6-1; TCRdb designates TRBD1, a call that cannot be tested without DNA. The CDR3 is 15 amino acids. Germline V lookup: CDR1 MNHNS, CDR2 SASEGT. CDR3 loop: CASTQGGAQGYGYTF.

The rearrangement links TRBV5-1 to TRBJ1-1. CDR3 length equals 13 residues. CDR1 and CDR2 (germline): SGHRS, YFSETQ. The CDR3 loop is CASSSGPGGGAFF.

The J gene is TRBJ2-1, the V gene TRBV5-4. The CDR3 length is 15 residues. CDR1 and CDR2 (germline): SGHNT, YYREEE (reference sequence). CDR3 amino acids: CASSLDNDFNNEQFF.

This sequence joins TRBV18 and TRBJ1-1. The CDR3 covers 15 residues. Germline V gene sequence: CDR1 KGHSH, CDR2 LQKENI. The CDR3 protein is CASSPVTAGHTEAFF.

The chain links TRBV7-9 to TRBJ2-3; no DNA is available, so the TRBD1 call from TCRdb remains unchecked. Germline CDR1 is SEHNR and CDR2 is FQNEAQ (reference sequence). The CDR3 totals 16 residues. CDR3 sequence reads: CASSWNRDRATDTQYF. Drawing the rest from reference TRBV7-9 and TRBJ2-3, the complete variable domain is DTGVSQNPRHKITKRGQNVTFRCDPISEHNRLYWYRQTLGQGPEFLTYFQNEAQLEKSRLLSDRFSAERPKGSFSTLEIQRTEQGDSAMYLCASSWNRDRATDTQYFGPGTRLTVL.

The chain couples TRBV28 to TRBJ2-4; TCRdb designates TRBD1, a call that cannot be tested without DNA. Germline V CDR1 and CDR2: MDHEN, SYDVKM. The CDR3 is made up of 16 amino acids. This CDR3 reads CASSPLGGGWGNIQYF. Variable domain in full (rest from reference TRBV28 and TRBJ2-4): DVKVTQSSRYLVKRTGEKVFLECVQDMDHENMFWYRQDPGLGLRLIYFSYDVKMKEKGDIPEGYSVSREKKERFSLILESASTNQTSMYLCASSPLGGGWGNIQYFGAGTRLSVL.

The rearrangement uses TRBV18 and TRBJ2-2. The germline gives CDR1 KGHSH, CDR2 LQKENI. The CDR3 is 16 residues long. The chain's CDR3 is CASSDTIPTNTGELFF.

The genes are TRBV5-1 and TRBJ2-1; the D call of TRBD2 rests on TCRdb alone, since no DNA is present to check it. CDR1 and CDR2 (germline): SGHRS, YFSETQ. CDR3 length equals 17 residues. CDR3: CASSITKAGGFHNEQFF.

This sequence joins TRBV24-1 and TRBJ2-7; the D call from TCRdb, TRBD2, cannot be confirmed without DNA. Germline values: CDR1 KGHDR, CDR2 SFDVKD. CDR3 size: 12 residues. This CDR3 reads CATSSRTYEQYF.

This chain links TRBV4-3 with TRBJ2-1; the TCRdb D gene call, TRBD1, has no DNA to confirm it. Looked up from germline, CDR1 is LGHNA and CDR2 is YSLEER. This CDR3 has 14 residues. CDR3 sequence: CASSQRPRYNEQFF.

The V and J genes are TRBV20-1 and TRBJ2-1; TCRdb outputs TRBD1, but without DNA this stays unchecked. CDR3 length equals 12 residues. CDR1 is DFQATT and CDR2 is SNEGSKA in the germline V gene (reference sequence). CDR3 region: CSDSPQGNEQFF.

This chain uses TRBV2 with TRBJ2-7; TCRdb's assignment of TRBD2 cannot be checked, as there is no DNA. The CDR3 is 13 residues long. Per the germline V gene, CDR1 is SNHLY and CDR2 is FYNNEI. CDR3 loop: CASSPSSLYEQYF. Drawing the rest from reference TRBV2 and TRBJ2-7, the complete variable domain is EPEVTQTPSHQVTQMGQEVILRCVPISNHLYFYWYRQILGQKVEFLVSFYNNEISEKSEIFDDQFSVERPDGSNFTLKIRSTKLEDSAMYFCASSPSSLYEQYFGPGTRLTVT.